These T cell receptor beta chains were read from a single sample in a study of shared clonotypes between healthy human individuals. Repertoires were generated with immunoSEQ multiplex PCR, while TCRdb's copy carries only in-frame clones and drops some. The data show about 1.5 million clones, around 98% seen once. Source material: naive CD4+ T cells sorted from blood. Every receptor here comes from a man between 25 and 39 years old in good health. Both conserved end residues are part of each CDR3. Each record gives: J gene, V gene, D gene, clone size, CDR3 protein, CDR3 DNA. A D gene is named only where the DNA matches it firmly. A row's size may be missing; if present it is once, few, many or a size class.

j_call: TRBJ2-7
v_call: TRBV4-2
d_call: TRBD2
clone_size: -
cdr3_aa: CASSLLVVAGDYEQYF
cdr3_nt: TGTGCCAGCAGCCTTCTCGTGGTAGCGGGAGACTACGAGCAGTACTTC

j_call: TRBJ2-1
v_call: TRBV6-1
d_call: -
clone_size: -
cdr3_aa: CASSESTYNEQFF
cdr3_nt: TGTGCCAGCAGTGAATCAACCTACAATGAGCAGTTCTTC

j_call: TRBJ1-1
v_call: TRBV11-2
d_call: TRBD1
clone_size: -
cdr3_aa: CASTVTGTNTEAFF
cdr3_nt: TGTGCCAGCACCGTGACAGGGACGAACACTGAAGCTTTCTTT

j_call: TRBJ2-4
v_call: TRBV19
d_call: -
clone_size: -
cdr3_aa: CASSLAGGNIQYF
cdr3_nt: TGTGCCAGTAGTCTGGCGGGTGGAAACATTCAGTACTTC

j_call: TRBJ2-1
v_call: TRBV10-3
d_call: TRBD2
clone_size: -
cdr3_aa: CASHGTSGLNEQFF
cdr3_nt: TGTGCCTCCCACGGGACTAGCGGCCTCAATGAGCAGTTCTTC

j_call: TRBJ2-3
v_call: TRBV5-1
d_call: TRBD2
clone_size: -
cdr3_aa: CASTTGTSGSGTQYF
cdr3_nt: TGCGCCAGCACAACCGGGACTAGCGGGAGTGGTACGCAGTATTTT

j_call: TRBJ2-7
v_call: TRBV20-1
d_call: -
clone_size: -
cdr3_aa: CSARDLYEQYF
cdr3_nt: TGCAGTGCTAGAGATCTGTACGAGCAGTACTTC

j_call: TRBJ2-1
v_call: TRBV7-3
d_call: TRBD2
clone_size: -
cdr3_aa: CASSFAGTSGNEQFF
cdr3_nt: TGTGCCAGCAGCTTCGCCGGGACTAGCGGCAATGAGCAGTTCTTC

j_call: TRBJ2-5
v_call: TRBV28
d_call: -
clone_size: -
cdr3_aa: CASTTRSTDFQETQYF
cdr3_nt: TGTGCCAGCACCACCCGGAGCACAGATTTCCAAGAGACCCAGTACTTC

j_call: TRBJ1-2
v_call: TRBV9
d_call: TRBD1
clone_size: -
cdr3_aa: CASSVTGTGDRYTF
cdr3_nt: TGTGCCAGCAGCGTTACCGGGACAGGGGACCGCTACACCTTC

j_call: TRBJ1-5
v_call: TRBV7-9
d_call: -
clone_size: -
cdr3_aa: CASSPRDSNQPQHF
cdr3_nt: TGTGCCAGCAGCCCCCGGGACAGCAATCAGCCCCAGCATTTT

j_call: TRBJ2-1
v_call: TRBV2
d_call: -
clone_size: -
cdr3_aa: CASRKGGGYNEQFF
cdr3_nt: TGTGCCAGCCGAAAGGGGGGCGGATACAATGAGCAGTTCTTC

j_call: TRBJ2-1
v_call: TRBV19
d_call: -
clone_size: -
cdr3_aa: CASSIQGTARINEQFF
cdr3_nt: TGTGCCAGTAGTATTCAAGGGACCGCCCGAATCAATGAGCAGTTCTTC

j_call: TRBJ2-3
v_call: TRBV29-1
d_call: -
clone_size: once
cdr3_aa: CSVERRISTDTQYF
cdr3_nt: TGCAGCGTTGAACGGCGGATTAGCACAGATACGCAGTATTTT

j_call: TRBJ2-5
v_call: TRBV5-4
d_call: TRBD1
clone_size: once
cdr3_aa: CASSLKGGEGQETQYF
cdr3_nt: TGTGCCAGCAGCTTGAAAGGGGGCGAGGGGCAAGAGACCCAGTACTTC

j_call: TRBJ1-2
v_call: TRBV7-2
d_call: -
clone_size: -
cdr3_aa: CASSLVPNPFEYGYTF
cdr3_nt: TGTGCCAGCAGCTTAGTCCCAAACCCCTTTGAGTATGGCTACACCTTC

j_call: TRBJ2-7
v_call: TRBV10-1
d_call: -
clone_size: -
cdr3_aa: CASSEQGAMDEQYF
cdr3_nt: TGCGCCAGCAGTGAACAGGGAGCGATGGACGAGCAGTACTTC

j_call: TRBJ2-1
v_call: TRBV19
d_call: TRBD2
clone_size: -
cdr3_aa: CATYLLGTSANEQFF
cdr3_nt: TGTGCCACCTACCTCCTCGGGACTAGTGCCAATGAGCAGTTCTTC

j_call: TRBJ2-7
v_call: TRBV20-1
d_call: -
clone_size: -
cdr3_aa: CSAKLAHEQYF
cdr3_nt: TGCAGTGCTAAACTAGCTCACGAGCAGTACTTC

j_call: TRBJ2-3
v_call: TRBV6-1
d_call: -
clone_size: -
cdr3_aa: CASRARGATDTQYF
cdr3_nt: TGTGCCAGCAGAGCTCGCGGGGCCACAGATACGCAGTATTTT

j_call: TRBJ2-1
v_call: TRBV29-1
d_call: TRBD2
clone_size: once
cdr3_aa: CSGVTSGRANEQFF
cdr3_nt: TGCAGCGGCGTGACTAGCGGGAGGGCCAATGAGCAGTTCTTC

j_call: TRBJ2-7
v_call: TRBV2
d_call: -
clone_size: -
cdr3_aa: CATKQEYEQYF
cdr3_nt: TGTGCCACTAAACAGGAGTACGAGCAGTACTTC

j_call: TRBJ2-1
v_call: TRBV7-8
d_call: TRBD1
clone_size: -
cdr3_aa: CASSQRGGLANEQFF
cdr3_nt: TGTGCCAGCAGCCAGAGAGGGGGCTTAGCAAATGAGCAGTTCTTC

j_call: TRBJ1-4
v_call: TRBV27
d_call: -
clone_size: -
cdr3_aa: CASSPWTRTDSNEKLFF
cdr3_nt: TGTGCCAGCAGTCCATGGACCCGGACAGATTCTAATGAAAAACTGTTTTTT

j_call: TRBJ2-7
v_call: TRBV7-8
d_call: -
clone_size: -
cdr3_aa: CASSPGGGAEQYF
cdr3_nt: TGTGCCAGCAGCCCTGGGGGGGGCGCGGAGCAGTACTTC

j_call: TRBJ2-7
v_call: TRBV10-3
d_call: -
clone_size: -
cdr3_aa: CAISESAGAAYEQYF
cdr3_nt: TGTGCCATCAGTGAGTCGGCAGGTGCCGCCTACGAGCAGTACTTC

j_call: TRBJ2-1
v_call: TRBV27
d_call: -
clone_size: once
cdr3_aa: CASSIRAWDYNEQFF
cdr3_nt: TGTGCCAGCAGTATCAGGGCATGGGACTACAATGAGCAGTTCTTC

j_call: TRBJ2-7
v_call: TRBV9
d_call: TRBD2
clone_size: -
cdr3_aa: CASSSRDRGLAGANEQYF
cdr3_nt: TGTGCCAGCAGCAGCCGGGACAGGGGACTAGCGGGAGCCAACGAGCAGTACTTC